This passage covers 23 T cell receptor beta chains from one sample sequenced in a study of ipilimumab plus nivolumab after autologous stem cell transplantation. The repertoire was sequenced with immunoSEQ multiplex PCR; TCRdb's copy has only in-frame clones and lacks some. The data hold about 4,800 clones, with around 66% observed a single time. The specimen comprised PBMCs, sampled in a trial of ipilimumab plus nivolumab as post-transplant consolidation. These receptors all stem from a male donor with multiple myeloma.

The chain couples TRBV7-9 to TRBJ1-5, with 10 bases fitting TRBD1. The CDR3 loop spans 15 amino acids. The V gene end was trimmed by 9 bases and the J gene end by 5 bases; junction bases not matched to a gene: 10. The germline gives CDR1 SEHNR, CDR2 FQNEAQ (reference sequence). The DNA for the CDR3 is TGTGCCAGAAGCCCGACAGGGGGCGCGGATCAGCCCCAGCATTTT. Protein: CARSPTGGADQPQHF.

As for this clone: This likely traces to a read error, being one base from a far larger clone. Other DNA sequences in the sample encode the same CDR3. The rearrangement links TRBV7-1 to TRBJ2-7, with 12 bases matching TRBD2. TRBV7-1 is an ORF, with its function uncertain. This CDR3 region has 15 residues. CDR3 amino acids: CASSAQSGLAGEQYF. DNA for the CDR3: TGTGCCAGCAGCGCACAATCGGGACTAGCGGGTGAACAGTATTTC.

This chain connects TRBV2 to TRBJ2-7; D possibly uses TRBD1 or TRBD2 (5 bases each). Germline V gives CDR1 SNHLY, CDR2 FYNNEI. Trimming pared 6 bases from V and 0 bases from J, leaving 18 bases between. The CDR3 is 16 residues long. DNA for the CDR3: TGTGCCAGCAGCGTAGGAGCAGAGGGGCCCTCCTACGAGCAGTACTTC. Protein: CASSVGAEGPSYEQYF. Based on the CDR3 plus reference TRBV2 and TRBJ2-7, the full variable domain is EPEVTQTPSHQVTQMGQEVILRCVPISNHLYFYWYRQILGQKVEFLVSFYNNEISEKSEIFDDQFSVERPDGSNFTLKIRSTKLEDSAMYFCASSVGAEGPSYEQYFGPGTRLTVT.

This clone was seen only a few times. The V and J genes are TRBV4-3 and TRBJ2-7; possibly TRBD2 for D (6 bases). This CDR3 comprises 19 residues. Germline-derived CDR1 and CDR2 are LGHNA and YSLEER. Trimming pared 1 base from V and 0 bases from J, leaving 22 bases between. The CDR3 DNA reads TGCGCCAGCAGCCAAGTATGGGCCCCTAGCGCGGGGTACTCCTACGAGCAGTACTTC. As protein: CASSQVWAPSAGYSYEQYF.

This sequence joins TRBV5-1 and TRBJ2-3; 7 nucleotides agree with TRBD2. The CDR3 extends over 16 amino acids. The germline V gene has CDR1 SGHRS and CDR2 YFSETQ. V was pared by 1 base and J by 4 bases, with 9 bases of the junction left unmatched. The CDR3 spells CASSLLLTSEADTQYF. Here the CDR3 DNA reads TGCGCCAGCAGCTTGCTCCTTACTAGCGAGGCAGATACGCAGTATTTT.

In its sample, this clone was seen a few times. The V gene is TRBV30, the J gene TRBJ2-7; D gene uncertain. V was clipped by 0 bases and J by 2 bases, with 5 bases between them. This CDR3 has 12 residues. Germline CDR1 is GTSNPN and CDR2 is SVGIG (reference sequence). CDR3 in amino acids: CAWSVSAYEQYF. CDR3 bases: TGTGCCTGGAGTGTTTCGGCCTACGAGCAGTACTTC.

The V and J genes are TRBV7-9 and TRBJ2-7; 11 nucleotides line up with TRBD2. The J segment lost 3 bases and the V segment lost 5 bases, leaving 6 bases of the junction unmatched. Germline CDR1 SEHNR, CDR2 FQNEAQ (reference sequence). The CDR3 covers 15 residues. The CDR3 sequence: CASSPTSGGIYEQYF. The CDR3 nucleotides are TGTGCCAGCAGCCCCACTAGCGGGGGAATCTACGAGCAGTACTTC. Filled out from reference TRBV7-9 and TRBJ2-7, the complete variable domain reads DTGVSQNPRHKITKRGQNVTFRCDPISEHNRLYWYRQTLGQGPEFLTYFQNEAQLEKSRLLSDRFSAERPKGSFSTLEIQRTEQGDSAMYLCASSPTSGGIYEQYFGPGTRLTVT.

This chain's CDR3 is CASSVEIFTDTQYF. As DNA, the CDR3 is TGTGCCAGCAGCGTAGAAATCTTCACAGATACGCAGTATTTT. The genes are TRBV9 and TRBJ2-3; D is undetermined. The CDR3 spans 14 residues. Germline V lookup: CDR1 SGDLS, CDR2 YYNGEE. V was pared by 0 bases and J by 2 bases, with 7 bases between.

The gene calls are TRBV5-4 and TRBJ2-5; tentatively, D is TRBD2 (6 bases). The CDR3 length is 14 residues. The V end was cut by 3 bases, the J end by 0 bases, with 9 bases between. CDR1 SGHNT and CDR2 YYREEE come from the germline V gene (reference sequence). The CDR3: CASSSGLNQETQYF. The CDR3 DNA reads TGTGCCAGCAGCTCCGGACTAAACCAAGAGACCCAGTACTTC.

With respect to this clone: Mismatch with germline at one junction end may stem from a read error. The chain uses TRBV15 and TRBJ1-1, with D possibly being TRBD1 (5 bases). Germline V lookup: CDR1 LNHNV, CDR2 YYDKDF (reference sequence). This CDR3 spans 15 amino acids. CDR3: CATSGEQGYDTEAFF. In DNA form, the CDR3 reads TGTGCCACCAGCGGAGAGCAGGGATACGACACTGAAGCTTTCTTT.

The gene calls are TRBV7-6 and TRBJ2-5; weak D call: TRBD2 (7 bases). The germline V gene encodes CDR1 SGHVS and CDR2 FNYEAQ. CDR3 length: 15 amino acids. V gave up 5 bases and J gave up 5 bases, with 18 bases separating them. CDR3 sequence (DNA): TGTGCCAGCAGCCCAATAACCTCGGGGGGCGAGACCCAGTACTTC. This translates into CASSPITSGGETQYF.

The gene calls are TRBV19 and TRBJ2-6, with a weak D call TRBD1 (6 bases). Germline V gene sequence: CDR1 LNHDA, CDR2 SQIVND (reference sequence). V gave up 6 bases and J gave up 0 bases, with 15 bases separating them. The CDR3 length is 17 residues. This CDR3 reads CASRPRGIHSGANVLTF. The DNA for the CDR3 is TGTGCCAGTAGACCCAGGGGAATCCACTCTGGGGCCAACGTCCTGACTTTC.

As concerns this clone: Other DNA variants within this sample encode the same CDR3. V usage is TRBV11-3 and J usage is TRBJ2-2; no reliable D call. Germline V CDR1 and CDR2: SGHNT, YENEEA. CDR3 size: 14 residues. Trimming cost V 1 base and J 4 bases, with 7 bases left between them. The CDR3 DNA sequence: TGTGCCAGCAGCTTAGTCGGCGGCACCGGGGAGCTGTTTTTT. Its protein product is CASSLVGGTGELFF.

This CDR3 reads CASNLAGGEQFF. CDR3 bases: TGTGCCAGCAATCTAGCGGGGGGGGAGCAGTTCTTC. The rearrangement joins TRBV28 to TRBJ2-1, with 12 bases that match TRBD2. Per germline, CDR1 MDHEN and CDR2 SYDVKM. Unmatched junction bases numbered 2, after V lost 7 bases and J lost 10 bases. The CDR3 is made up of 12 amino acids. The variable domain in full, with the rest retrieved from reference TRBV28 and TRBJ2-1, is DVKVTQSSRYLVKRTGEKVFLECVQDMDHENMFWYRQDPGLGLRLIYFSYDVKMKEKGDIPEGYSVSREKKERFSLILESASTNQTSMYLCASNLAGGEQFFGPGTRLTVL.

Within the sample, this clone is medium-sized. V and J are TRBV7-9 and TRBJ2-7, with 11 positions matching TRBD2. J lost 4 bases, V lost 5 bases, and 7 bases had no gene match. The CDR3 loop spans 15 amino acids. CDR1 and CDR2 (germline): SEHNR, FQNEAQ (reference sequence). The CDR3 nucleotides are TGTGCCAGCAGCCAATTCCTAGCGGGAGGATACGAGCAGTACTTC. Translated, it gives CASSQFLAGGYEQYF.

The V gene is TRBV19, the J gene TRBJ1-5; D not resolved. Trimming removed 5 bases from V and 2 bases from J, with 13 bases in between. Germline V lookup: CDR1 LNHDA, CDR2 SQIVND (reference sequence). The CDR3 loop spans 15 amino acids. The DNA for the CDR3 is TGTGCCAGTAGTCTCAGACCTAGGGGCAATCAGCCCCAGCATTTT. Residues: CASSLRPRGNQPQHF.

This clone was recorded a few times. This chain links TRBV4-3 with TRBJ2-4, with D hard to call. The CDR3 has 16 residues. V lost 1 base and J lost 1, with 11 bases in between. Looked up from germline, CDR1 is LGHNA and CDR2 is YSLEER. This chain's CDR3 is CASSQGKTLAKNIQYF. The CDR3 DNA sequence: TGCGCCAGCAGCCAAGGAAAGACCCTGGCCAAAAACATTCAGTACTTC.

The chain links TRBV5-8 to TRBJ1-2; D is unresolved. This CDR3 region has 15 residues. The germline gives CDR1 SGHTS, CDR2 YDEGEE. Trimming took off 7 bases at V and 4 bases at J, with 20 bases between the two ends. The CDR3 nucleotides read TGTGCCAGCCGATGGGTTCCACGAAAGACCTATGGCTACACCTTC. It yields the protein CASRWVPRKTYGYTF.

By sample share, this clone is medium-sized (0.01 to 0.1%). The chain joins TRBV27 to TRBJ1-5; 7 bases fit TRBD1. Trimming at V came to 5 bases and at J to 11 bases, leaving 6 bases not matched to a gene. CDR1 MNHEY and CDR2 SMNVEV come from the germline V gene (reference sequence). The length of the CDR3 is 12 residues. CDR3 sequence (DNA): TGTGCCAGCAGTCCCCCAGGGGGGGCCCAGCATTTT. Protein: CASSPPGGAQHF.

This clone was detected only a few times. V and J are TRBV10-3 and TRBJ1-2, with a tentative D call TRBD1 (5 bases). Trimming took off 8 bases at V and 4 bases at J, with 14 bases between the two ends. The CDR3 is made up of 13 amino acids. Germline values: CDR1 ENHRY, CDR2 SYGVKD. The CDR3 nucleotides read TGTGCCATCTCGGGGGGAACGGGCTATGGCTACACCTTC. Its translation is CAISGGTGYGYTF.

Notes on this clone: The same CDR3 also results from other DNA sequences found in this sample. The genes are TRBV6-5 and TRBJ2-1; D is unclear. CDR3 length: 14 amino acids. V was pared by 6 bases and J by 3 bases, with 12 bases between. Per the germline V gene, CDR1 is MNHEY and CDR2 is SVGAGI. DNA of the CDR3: TGTGCCAGCAGCTCCAAACACCTCTACAATGAGCAGTTCTTC. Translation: CASSSKHLYNEQFF.

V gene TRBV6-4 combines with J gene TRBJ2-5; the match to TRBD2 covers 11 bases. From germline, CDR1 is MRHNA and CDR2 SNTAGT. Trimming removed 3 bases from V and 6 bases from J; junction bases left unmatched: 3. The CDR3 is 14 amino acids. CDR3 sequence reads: CASSDTTSGKTQYF. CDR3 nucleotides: TGTGCCAGCAGTGATACGACTAGCGGGAAGACCCAGTACTTC.

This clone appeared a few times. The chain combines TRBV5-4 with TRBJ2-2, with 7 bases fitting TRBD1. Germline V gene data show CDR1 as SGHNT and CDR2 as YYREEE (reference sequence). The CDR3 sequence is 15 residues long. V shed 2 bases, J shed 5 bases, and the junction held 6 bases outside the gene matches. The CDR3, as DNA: TGTGCCAGCAGCTTCGGGTACAGGGGTACCGGGGAGCTGTTTTTT. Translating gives CASSFGYRGTGELFF.